The table lists the clone carrying this T cell receptor (beta chain) with a count of one. Germline is not matched at one junction end, which may reflect a read error. The CDR3 extends over 15 amino acids. The germline V gene encodes CDR1 MNHNS and CDR2 SASEGT. The data are from a study of CD4 and CD8 cells across lung adenocarcinoma regions. Samples came from patients with localized non-small cell lung adenocarcinoma. MiXCR was run by TCRdb on the PCR reads, yielding one entry per CDR3 protein. Of approximately 10,000 distinct CDR3 sequences listed, approximately 50% are singletons. This rearrangement joins TRBV6-1 to TRBJ2-1; D is possibly TRBD2 (7 bases). This clonotype was sampled from a male donor with lung adenocarcinoma. The CD4 and CD8 labels of this study may be unreliable. The sample taken for sequencing was CD8+ T cells from the margin of a lung tumor. In DNA form, the CDR3 reads TGTGCCAGCAGTGAGGGGGCGGGAGCGACAAACACTCAGTATTTC. As protein: CASSEGAGATNTQYF.